Listed below are T cell receptor beta chains from one sample, sequenced in a study of blood T cell repertoires in COVID-19. TCRdb keeps only in-frame clones here, not all; method: immunoSEQ multiplex PCR. The table lists almost 30,000 clones, approximately 80% of them singletons, with 40% to 55% in the top ten. Input material: peripheral blood. These receptors all stem from a woman in her 70s with acute or convalescent COVID-19. Each CDR3 is given with its conserved first and last residue. A D gene is named only where the DNA matches it firmly. Where a row states a size, it is once, few, many or the class of an expanded clone; other rows omit it.

DNA	CDR3	size	V	J	D
TGTGCCAGCAGCCCCGACTCGCGGGGGGGAAACACCATATATTTT	CASSPDSRGGNTIYF	NA	TRBV7-2	TRBJ1-3	NA
TGTGCCAGCAGCTTAAATGACATGGACAGCTACGAGCAGTACTTC	CASSLNDMDSYEQYF	NA	TRBV7-9	TRBJ2-7	NA
TGTGCCAGTAGTTCGGCGGGACAGGGAGGCTCACCCCTCCACTTT	CASSSAGQGGSPLHF	NA	TRBV19	TRBJ1-6	TRBD1
TGTGCCAGCTCACCCTTGACAGTTGCGAGCTCCTACAATGAGCAGTTCTTC	CASSPLTVASSYNEQFF	NA	TRBV18	TRBJ2-1	NA
TGTGCCAGCAGCGTAGGGGCGTCCATTGGAAACACCATATATTTT	CASSVGASIGNTIYF	NA	TRBV9	TRBJ1-3	NA
TGTGCCAGCAGTGAAAAGGGTCAGGGAAAATACGAGCAGTACTTC	CASSEKGQGKYEQYF	NA	TRBV6-1	TRBJ2-7	NA
TGTGCCAGCAGTGACTCCCCCGACAGGGCAGGGAAAGCTTTCTTT	CASSDSPDRAGKAFF	NA	TRBV6-4	TRBJ1-1	TRBD1
TGTGCCAGCAGCTTAACGGGGGACACTGAAGCTTTCTTT	CASSLTGDTEAFF	NA	TRBV7-9	TRBJ1-1	NA
TGTGCCAGCAGTCCAGGGACAGCAGCCAAAAACATTCAGTACTTC	CASSPGTAAKNIQYF	medium-sized	TRBV6-2/TRBV6-3	TRBJ2-4	TRBD1
TGTGCCAGCAGTTACGCAGGAGGTACGCAGTATTTT	CASSYAGGTQYF	NA	TRBV6-2/TRBV6-3	TRBJ2-3	NA
TGTGCCATCAAGGGAGACAGGGGATCGTATGAGCAGTTCTTC	CAIKGDRGSYEQFF	few	TRBV27	TRBJ2-1	TRBD1
TGCGCCAGCAGCTTGGCCGCGACGCGGGCAGATACGCAGTATTTT	CASSLAATRADTQYF	NA	TRBV5-1	TRBJ2-3	NA
TGCAGCGTATGGACAGGGACCAATTCTTCACCCCTCCACTTT	CSVWTGTNSSPLHF	NA	TRBV29-1	TRBJ1-6	TRBD1
TGTGCCAGCAGCTTAACAGGGGGTGAAACCGGGGAGCTGTTTTTT	CASSLTGGETGELFF	NA	TRBV7-6	TRBJ2-2	TRBD1
TGTGCCAGCGGCATTTACAATGAGCAGTTCTTC	CASGIYNEQFF	NA	TRBV2	TRBJ2-1	NA
TGTGCCAGCAGCTTCTCTTCAGGGAAGACTGAAGCTTTCTTT	CASSFSSGKTEAFF	NA	TRBV11-2	TRBJ1-1	NA
TGTGCCAGCAGCTTAGTAACAGCCTCCTCCTACGAGCAGTACTTC	CASSLVTASSYEQYF	NA	TRBV7-9	TRBJ2-7	NA
TGTGCCAGTAGTATAGATGCAGGGATTGGAGCTTTCTTT	CASSIDAGIGAFF	NA	TRBV19	TRBJ1-1	NA
TGTGCCAGCAGTCTTGACACTGAAGCTTTCTTT	CASSLDTEAFF	NA	TRBV6-5	TRBJ1-1	NA
TGTGCCAGCAGTGTTCAGGGGAGCTATGGCTACACCTTC	CASSVQGSYGYTF	NA	TRBV2	TRBJ1-2	NA
TGCGCCAGCAGCCAAGCTCCCATGGACAGGCCTGGAGAGACCCAGTACTTC	CASSQAPMDRPGETQYF	NA	TRBV4-1	TRBJ2-5	TRBD1
TGTGCCAGCAGTTACTCGAGCCTAGCGGGAGTGAACATTCAGTACTTC	CASSYSSLAGVNIQYF	once	TRBV6-5	TRBJ2-4	TRBD2
TGTGCCAGCAGACCCGGACTAGCGGGGAACACCGGGGAGCTGTTTTTT	CASRPGLAGNTGELFF	NA	TRBV2	TRBJ2-2	TRBD2
TGCGCCAGCAGCCAAGGGGCGAACACTGAAGCTTTCTTT	CASSQGANTEAFF	NA	TRBV4-3	TRBJ1-1	NA
TGTGCCAGCAGTTTATCCGAGCACATAGCGGGGGGCACAGATACGCAGTATTTT	CASSLSEHIAGGTDTQYF	NA	TRBV27	TRBJ2-3	TRBD2
TGTGCCAGCAGTGGAATGCTACCCTCCTACGAGCAGTACTTC	CASSGMLPSYEQYF	NA	TRBV6-4	TRBJ2-7	NA
TGTGCCAGCAGCTTGGGGCGGAGTTACGAGCAGTACTTC	CASSLGRSYEQYF	NA	TRBV7-2	TRBJ2-7	NA
TGCAGTGCTAGTAGAGCGGGGGGCTCCTACGAGCAGTACTTC	CSASRAGGSYEQYF	NA	TRBV20-1	TRBJ2-7	TRBD2
TGTGCCAGCAGCTTGGGACTCGGAGATACGCAGTATTTT	CASSLGLGDTQYF	NA	TRBV7-2	TRBJ2-3	NA
TGTGCCAGCAGTTACCTTGACAGGGGCGAAGTAGCTTTCTTT	CASSYLDRGEVAFF	once	TRBV6-2/TRBV6-3	TRBJ1-1	TRBD1
TGTGCCAGCAGCTGGGGACAGGTAACCTACGAGCAGTACTTC	CASSWGQVTYEQYF	NA	TRBV5-6	TRBJ2-7	TRBD1
TGTGCCAGCAGCTTACCGGGACTAGATGAGACCCAGTACTTC	CASSLPGLDETQYF	NA	TRBV5-4	TRBJ2-5	TRBD2
TGTGCCAGCAGCTCAAGGACTGGTTCAGATACGCAGTATTTT	CASSSRTGSDTQYF	NA	TRBV7-9	TRBJ2-3	NA
TGTGCCAGCGCCACTGCGGGAGGGGGGCGGGAGCAGTTCTTC	CASATAGGGREQFF	NA	TRBV6-6	TRBJ2-1	TRBD2
TGCGCCAGCAGCTCATTGACTAGCGGGGACTATGAGCAGTTCTTC	CASSSLTSGDYEQFF	once	TRBV5-1	TRBJ2-1	TRBD2
TGTGCCAGCAGTTACTCGGCCAGGCCAAACTATGGCTACACCTTC	CASSYSARPNYGYTF	NA	TRBV6-5	TRBJ1-2	NA
TGTGCCAGCAGCTCCCCGGGACTAGCGGTTTATATGGTCTTC	CASSSPGLAVYMVF	NA	TRBV7-2	TRBJ2-1	TRBD2
TGTGCCAGCTCACTAGGACTTGAGCAGTACTTC	CASSLGLEQYF	NA	TRBV18	TRBJ2-7	NA
TGTGCCTGGAAGGGGACAGGGGGAGCAACTAATGAAAAACTGTTTTTT	CAWKGTGGATNEKLFF	NA	TRBV30	TRBJ1-4	TRBD1
TGTGCCAGCTCACCATCCTCCTCGGGGGTCGGTCAGCCCCAGCATTTT	CASSPSSSGVGQPQHF	NA	TRBV18	TRBJ1-5	NA
TGTGCCAGCAGTCCGCAGACTCTCTCCTACAATGAGCAGTTCTTC	CASSPQTLSYNEQFF	once	TRBV7-2	TRBJ2-1	NA
TGTGCCAGCAGTTCCTCAACAGGGACTGGGGCCAACGTCCTGACTTTC	CASSSSTGTGANVLTF	NA	TRBV6-2/TRBV6-3	TRBJ2-6	NA
TGCGCCAGCAGCCCTGGACAGGGGATCCACGAGCAGTACTTC	CASSPGQGIHEQYF	NA	TRBV5-1	TRBJ2-7	TRBD1
TGTGCCAGCAACACAGATCTCCGGCTTGGCTACACCTTC	CASNTDLRLGYTF	NA	TRBV12-3/TRBV12-4	TRBJ1-2	NA
TGCGCCAGCAGCCTTGAAGGAGGGGCCCCTTACGAGCAGTACTTC	CASSLEGGAPYEQYF	NA	TRBV4-3	TRBJ2-7	NA
TGTGCCAGCAGCCAAACGGACAAGGTCGGGACTGAAGCTTTCTTT	CASSQTDKVGTEAFF	NA	TRBV3-1/TRBV3-2	TRBJ1-1	NA
TGTGCCAGCAGCCCGTCCGGGACTAGCGGGACCTACGAGCAGTACTTC	CASSPSGTSGTYEQYF	NA	TRBV5-6	TRBJ2-7	TRBD2
TGTGCCAGCAGTGAAAGGAAACTATCTGGAAACACCATATATTTT	CASSERKLSGNTIYF	once	TRBV6-1	TRBJ1-3	NA
TGTGCCAGTAAGGTGGACGAGGGTGGAAGCTCCTACGAGCAGTACTTC	CASKVDEGGSSYEQYF	NA	TRBV19	TRBJ2-7	NA
TGCGCCAGCACCCTCGGTGGGGAGGGCTATGGCTACACCTTC	CASTLGGEGYGYTF	NA	TRBV5-1	TRBJ1-2	NA
TGTGCCAGCAGTTTAGGGCAGGGTCTGAACACCATATATTTT	CASSLGQGLNTIYF	once	TRBV28	TRBJ1-3	NA
TGTGCCAGCAGCTTGTCACAGGGAACAGATACGCAGTATTTT	CASSLSQGTDTQYF	NA	TRBV5-8	TRBJ2-3	NA
TGTGCCAGTGGGACAGTCCCGGCTGGAAACACCATATATTTT	CASGTVPAGNTIYF	NA	TRBV19	TRBJ1-3	TRBD1
TGTGCCAGCAGTTTAGATCTAACGGGACTGGAGGGACAAGAGACCCAGTACTTC	CASSLDLTGLEGQETQYF	NA	TRBV28	TRBJ2-5	NA